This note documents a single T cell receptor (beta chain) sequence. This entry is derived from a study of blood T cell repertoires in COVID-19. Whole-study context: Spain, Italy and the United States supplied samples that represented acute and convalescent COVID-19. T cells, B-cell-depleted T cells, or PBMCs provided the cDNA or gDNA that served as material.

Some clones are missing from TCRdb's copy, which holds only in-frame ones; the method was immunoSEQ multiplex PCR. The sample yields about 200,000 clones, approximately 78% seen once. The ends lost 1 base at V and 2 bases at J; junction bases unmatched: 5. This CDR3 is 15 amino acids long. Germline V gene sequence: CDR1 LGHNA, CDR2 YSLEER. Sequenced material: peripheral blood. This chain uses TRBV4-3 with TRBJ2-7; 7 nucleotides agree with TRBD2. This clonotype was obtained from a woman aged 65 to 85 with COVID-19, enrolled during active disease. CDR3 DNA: TGCGCCAGCAGCCAAGCACTAGCGCCAACCTACGAGCAGTACTTC. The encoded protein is CASSQALAPTYEQYF.